Here is one T cell receptor (beta chain) with its context. Antigen specificity is unknown. The record originates from a study of OX40 agonist ivuxolimab in advanced cancers. Notes on the study in general: Partly responding patients at 0.1-3.0 mg/kg showed some of the smallest clonal expansion.

Losses at the gene ends were 0 bases for V and 6 bases for J; bases not matched to a gene: 10. Germline V CDR1 and CDR2: WNHNN, SYGVQD (reference sequence). There are 17 residues in the CDR3. Clones were sequenced by immunoSEQ multiplex PCR, and TCRdb holds only the in-frame ones, with some missing. The sample contains approximately 86,000 clones, 80% to 95% of which appear only once. The sequence came from an adult with an advanced solid tumor such as melanoma, head and neck, liver or kidney cancer. The chain joins TRBV10-1 to TRBJ2-1, with TRBD2 matching over 8 bases. Sequenced here: CD4+ or CD8+ T cells sorted from blood, sampled in a trial of the OX40 agonist ivuxolimab. CDR3 DNA: TGCGCCAGCAGTGAGTCCGCGGTCGGGAGGGCCGTCAATGAGCAGTTCTTC. Protein: CASSESAVGRAVNEQFF.